This is a list of T cell receptor beta chains from one sample in a study of blood T cell repertoires in COVID-19. The repertoire was sequenced with immunoSEQ multiplex PCR; TCRdb's copy has only in-frame clones and lacks some. The sample lists over 250,000 clones, about nine tenths occurring once. The specimen sequenced was PBMCs or T cells enriched from blood (not recorded which). Receptors originate from a woman under 40 who had recovered from COVID-19. The CDR3 runs from the conserved cysteine through the conserved F or W. The order of the fields is CDR3 protein, CDR3 DNA, J gene, D gene, V gene, clone size. D genes are given only for firm matches. The size entry is marked missing in some rows and otherwise reads once, few, many or a size class.

cdr3_aa: CASSLAITSGYNEQFF
cdr3_nt: TGTGCCAGCAGCTTAGCGATAACTAGCGGGTACAATGAGCAGTTCTTC
j_call: TRBJ2-1
d_call: TRBD2
v_call: TRBV7-9
clone_size: -

cdr3_aa: CASSLAGTEKETQYF
cdr3_nt: TGCGCCAGCAGCCTCGCCGGGACAGAGAAAGAGACCCAGTACTTC
j_call: TRBJ2-5
d_call: TRBD1
v_call: TRBV5-1
clone_size: few

cdr3_aa: CASSPRQDYGYTF
cdr3_nt: TGTGCCAGCTCACCGAGACAGGACTATGGCTACACCTTC
j_call: TRBJ1-2
d_call: -
v_call: TRBV18
clone_size: once

cdr3_aa: CASKLEGGGNTIYF
cdr3_nt: TGCGCCAGCAAACTAGAAGGTGGGGGAAACACCATATATTTT
j_call: TRBJ1-3
d_call: -
v_call: TRBV10-2
clone_size: -

cdr3_aa: CASSPGTGDQPQHF
cdr3_nt: TGTGCCAGCAGTCCCGGGACAGGGGACCAGCCCCAGCATTTT
j_call: TRBJ1-5
d_call: TRBD1
v_call: TRBV28
clone_size: -

cdr3_aa: CASSPETSGLYNEQFF
cdr3_nt: TGTGCCAGCTCACCCGAGACTAGCGGCCTCTACAATGAGCAGTTCTTC
j_call: TRBJ2-1
d_call: TRBD2
v_call: TRBV18
clone_size: -

cdr3_aa: CASSSGREGYTF
cdr3_nt: TGTGCCAGCTCTTCAGGGCGAGAAGGCTACACCTTC
j_call: TRBJ1-2
d_call: -
v_call: TRBV7-2
clone_size: few

cdr3_aa: CASSGAGGQPQHF
cdr3_nt: TGTGCCAGCAGTGGGGCAGGGGGTCAGCCCCAGCATTTT
j_call: TRBJ1-5
d_call: TRBD1
v_call: TRBV6-2/TRBV6-3
clone_size: -

cdr3_aa: CASGESGTGNEQFF
cdr3_nt: TGTGCCAGCGGGGAGAGCGGGACGGGAAATGAGCAGTTCTTC
j_call: TRBJ2-1
d_call: TRBD2
v_call: TRBV28
clone_size: once

cdr3_aa: CASSLVSGSTYEQYF
cdr3_nt: TGTGCCAGTAGTCTCGTTAGCGGGAGTACCTACGAGCAGTACTTC
j_call: TRBJ2-7
d_call: TRBD2
v_call: TRBV19
clone_size: once

cdr3_aa: CASSERTGNGYTF
cdr3_nt: TGCGCCAGCAGTGAGAGGACAGGGAATGGCTACACCTTC
j_call: TRBJ1-2
d_call: TRBD1
v_call: TRBV10-1
clone_size: few

cdr3_aa: CSVDPAGGPHLETQYF
cdr3_nt: TGCAGCGTTGATCCAGCGGGAGGGCCTCACTTGGAGACCCAGTACTTC
j_call: TRBJ2-5
d_call: TRBD2
v_call: TRBV29-1
clone_size: -

cdr3_aa: CASTRQGAGYEQYF
cdr3_nt: TGTGCCAGCACCCGACAGGGGGCAGGCTACGAGCAGTACTTC
j_call: TRBJ2-7
d_call: TRBD1
v_call: TRBV25-1
clone_size: -

cdr3_aa: CASSKAGGTGELFF
cdr3_nt: TGTGCCAGCAGCAAAGCGGGAGGCACCGGGGAGCTGTTTTTT
j_call: TRBJ2-2
d_call: TRBD2
v_call: TRBV3-1/TRBV3-2
clone_size: -

cdr3_aa: CAISVLGTDTQYF
cdr3_nt: TGTGCCATCAGTGTTCTAGGCACAGATACGCAGTATTTT
j_call: TRBJ2-3
d_call: -
v_call: TRBV10-3
clone_size: -

cdr3_aa: CASRNSGSSGELFF
cdr3_nt: TGTGCCAGCAGGAATAGCGGGAGCAGCGGGGAGCTGTTTTTT
j_call: TRBJ2-2
d_call: TRBD2
v_call: TRBV28
clone_size: once

cdr3_aa: CASSEASGNYNEQFF
cdr3_nt: TGTGCCAGCAGTGAAGCTAGCGGGAACTACAATGAGCAGTTCTTC
j_call: TRBJ2-1
d_call: TRBD2
v_call: TRBV6-1
clone_size: medium-sized

cdr3_aa: CASSRSAQASSGNTIYF
cdr3_nt: TGTGCCAGCAGTAGATCTGCGCAGGCCAGCTCTGGAAACACCATATATTTT
j_call: TRBJ1-3
d_call: -
v_call: TRBV6-6
clone_size: few

cdr3_aa: CASSQDRGQGQPQHF
cdr3_nt: TGCGCCAGCAGCCAGGACAGGGGGCAAGGTCAGCCCCAGCATTTT
j_call: TRBJ1-5
d_call: TRBD1
v_call: TRBV4-3
clone_size: -

cdr3_aa: CASRSGTNTGELFF
cdr3_nt: TGTGCCAGCAGGAGCGGGACTAACACCGGGGAGCTGTTTTTT
j_call: TRBJ2-2
d_call: TRBD2
v_call: TRBV6-5
clone_size: -

cdr3_aa: CASSLVTSGLYEQYF
cdr3_nt: TGTGCCAGCAGCTTAGTGACTAGCGGGCTCTACGAGCAGTACTTC
j_call: TRBJ2-7
d_call: TRBD2
v_call: TRBV7-2
clone_size: -

cdr3_aa: CASSTGDGSYNEQFF
cdr3_nt: TGCGCCAGCTCCACAGGGGACGGTTCCTACAATGAGCAGTTCTTC
j_call: TRBJ2-1
d_call: TRBD1
v_call: TRBV5-1
clone_size: -

cdr3_aa: CASMGGTSGYNEQFF
cdr3_nt: TGTGCCAGTATGGGGGGGACTAGCGGATACAATGAGCAGTTCTTC
j_call: TRBJ2-1
d_call: TRBD2
v_call: TRBV19
clone_size: -

cdr3_aa: CASSRVQGGYGYTF
cdr3_nt: TGTGCCAGCAGCCGCGTTCAGGGGGGCTATGGCTACACCTTC
j_call: TRBJ1-2
d_call: TRBD1
v_call: TRBV28
clone_size: few

cdr3_aa: CASSQDWAPNEQFF
cdr3_nt: TGCGCCAGCAGCCAAGATTGGGCACCCAATGAGCAGTTCTTC
j_call: TRBJ2-1
d_call: -
v_call: TRBV4-3
clone_size: -

cdr3_aa: CASSLWGSQGSNEKLFF
cdr3_nt: TGCGCCAGCAGCTTGTGGGGGTCACAGGGGTCTAATGAAAAACTGTTTTTT
j_call: TRBJ1-4
d_call: TRBD1
v_call: TRBV5-1
clone_size: once

cdr3_aa: CASSPDFTSDEQFF
cdr3_nt: TGTGCCAGCAGCCCTGACTTTACTAGTGATGAGCAGTTCTTC
j_call: TRBJ2-1
d_call: -
v_call: TRBV4-2
clone_size: once

cdr3_aa: CSARWGLYTF
cdr3_nt: TGCAGTGCTAGGTGGGGGCTCTACACCTTC
j_call: TRBJ1-2
d_call: -
v_call: TRBV20-1
clone_size: -

cdr3_aa: CASRLGTDSYEQYF
cdr3_nt: TGTGCCAGCCGACTCGGGACAGACTCCTACGAGCAGTACTTC
j_call: TRBJ2-7
d_call: TRBD1
v_call: TRBV7-2
clone_size: -

cdr3_aa: CASSYEGGRHSYEQYF
cdr3_nt: TGTGCCAGCAGTTACGAGGGCGGGAGGCATTCCTACGAGCAGTACTTC
j_call: TRBJ2-7
d_call: TRBD2
v_call: TRBV6-2/TRBV6-3
clone_size: -

cdr3_aa: CATQWGRDLEKLFF
cdr3_nt: TGTGCCACCCAGTGGGGCAGGGACTTAGAAAAACTGTTTTTT
j_call: TRBJ1-4
d_call: -
v_call: TRBV19
clone_size: once

cdr3_aa: CATNPGQGLADHNEQFF
cdr3_nt: TGTGCCACAAATCCGGGACAGGGGTTAGCGGACCACAATGAGCAGTTCTTC
j_call: TRBJ2-1
d_call: TRBD1
v_call: TRBV19
clone_size: -

cdr3_aa: CASSRWTSGRADTGELFF
cdr3_nt: TGTGCCAGCAGTCGCTGGACTAGCGGGAGAGCAGACACCGGGGAGCTGTTTTTT
j_call: TRBJ2-2
d_call: TRBD2
v_call: TRBV2
clone_size: once

cdr3_aa: CATSGPEDTQYF
cdr3_nt: TGTGCCACTAGCGGGCCCGAAGATACGCAGTATTTT
j_call: TRBJ2-3
d_call: TRBD2
v_call: TRBV10-3
clone_size: -

cdr3_aa: CASSFTAPRGLTEAFF
cdr3_nt: TGTGCCAGCAGCTTTACGGCCCCCCGGGGACTAACTGAAGCTTTCTTT
j_call: TRBJ1-1
d_call: -
v_call: TRBV11-1
clone_size: -

cdr3_aa: CASRDIYSNQPQHF
cdr3_nt: TGTGCCAGCAGGGACATTTATAGCAATCAGCCCCAGCATTTT
j_call: TRBJ1-5
d_call: -
v_call: TRBV27
clone_size: -

cdr3_aa: CASSGLGDRGNSPLHF
cdr3_nt: TGTGCCAGCAGCGGACTAGGGGACAGGGGGAATTCACCCCTCCACTTT
j_call: TRBJ1-6
d_call: TRBD1
v_call: TRBV5-6
clone_size: -

cdr3_aa: CSASLQGPQPQHF
cdr3_nt: TGCAGTGCTAGTTTGCAGGGGCCTCAGCCCCAGCATTTT
j_call: TRBJ1-5
d_call: -
v_call: TRBV20-1
clone_size: few

cdr3_aa: CAILGTTIGYTF
cdr3_nt: TGTGCCATCCTAGGCACGACTATTGGCTACACCTTC
j_call: TRBJ1-2
d_call: -
v_call: TRBV10-3
clone_size: -

cdr3_aa: CASSPLRNTIYF
cdr3_nt: TGTGCCAGCAGTCCCCTAAGAAACACCATATATTTT
j_call: TRBJ1-3
d_call: -
v_call: TRBV28
clone_size: -

cdr3_aa: CASSSRDRGKGAFF
cdr3_nt: TGTGCCAGCAGCTCAAGAGACAGGGGAAAGGGAGCTTTCTTT
j_call: TRBJ1-1
d_call: TRBD1
v_call: TRBV9
clone_size: -

cdr3_aa: CASSPDSYNEQFF
cdr3_nt: TGTGCCAGCAGCCCGGACAGCTACAATGAGCAGTTCTTC
j_call: TRBJ2-1
d_call: -
v_call: TRBV5-6
clone_size: -

cdr3_aa: CASSLKGTSGRSDTQYF
cdr3_nt: TGTGCCAGCAGCTTGAAGGGGACTAGCGGGAGATCAGATACGCAGTATTTT
j_call: TRBJ2-3
d_call: TRBD2
v_call: TRBV5-4
clone_size: -

cdr3_aa: CASSLGEGGNQPQHF
cdr3_nt: TGCGCCAGCAGCCTGGGGGAGGGGGGCAATCAGCCCCAGCATTTT
j_call: TRBJ1-5
d_call: -
v_call: TRBV5-1
clone_size: -

cdr3_aa: CASRVTGTSNYGYTF
cdr3_nt: TGTGCCAGCAGAGTGACAGGAACTAGTAACTATGGCTACACCTTC
j_call: TRBJ1-2
d_call: -
v_call: TRBV27
clone_size: -

cdr3_aa: CASSIQGAYEQYF
cdr3_nt: TGTGCCAGTAGTATCCAGGGGGCATACGAGCAGTACTTC
j_call: TRBJ2-7
d_call: TRBD1
v_call: TRBV19
clone_size: -

cdr3_aa: CASSLVQGTEAFF
cdr3_nt: TGTGCCAGCAGCTTAGTACAGGGCACTGAAGCTTTCTTT
j_call: TRBJ1-1
d_call: -
v_call: TRBV7-9
clone_size: -

cdr3_aa: CASSKEGTDTQYF
cdr3_nt: TGTGCCAGCAGCAAAGAGGGGACAGATACGCAGTATTTT
j_call: TRBJ2-3
d_call: -
v_call: TRBV21-1
clone_size: -

cdr3_aa: CATSREGQIGQPQHF
cdr3_nt: TGTGCCACCAGCAGAGAGGGGCAAATCGGGCAGCCCCAGCATTTT
j_call: TRBJ1-5
d_call: -
v_call: TRBV15
clone_size: -

cdr3_aa: CASSQSGSRTGELFF
cdr3_nt: TGCGCCAGCAGCCAGAGCGGGAGTCGCACCGGGGAGCTGTTTTTT
j_call: TRBJ2-2
d_call: TRBD2
v_call: TRBV4-3
clone_size: -

cdr3_aa: CASSVLPGTSGTTDTQYF
cdr3_nt: TGTGCCAGCAGCGTTCTACCCGGGACTAGCGGCACGACAGATACGCAGTATTTT
j_call: TRBJ2-3
d_call: TRBD2
v_call: TRBV9
clone_size: -

cdr3_aa: CASSAGQNYEQYF
cdr3_nt: TGTGCCAGCAGCGCGGGACAAAATTACGAGCAGTACTTC
j_call: TRBJ2-7
d_call: -
v_call: TRBV9
clone_size: -

cdr3_aa: CASSPNWTGDREAFF
cdr3_nt: TGTGCCAGCAGTCCCAACTGGACAGGGGATCGGGAAGCTTTCTTT
j_call: TRBJ1-1
d_call: TRBD1
v_call: TRBV27
clone_size: -

cdr3_aa: CASSQDPRGNTEAFF
cdr3_nt: TGCGCCAGCAGCCAAGATCCACGGGGGAACACTGAAGCTTTCTTT
j_call: TRBJ1-1
d_call: -
v_call: TRBV4-1
clone_size: -

cdr3_aa: CASRSPGQGGLNYGYTF
cdr3_nt: TGTGCCAGCAGATCCCCCGGACAGGGGGGTTTGAACTATGGCTACACCTTC
j_call: TRBJ1-2
d_call: TRBD1
v_call: TRBV28
clone_size: -